This T cell receptor beta chain was recovered during a study of CD8+ T cells in alopecia areata. On the study more broadly: Twice a day, 5 to 10 mg of oral tofacitinib was administered to treated patients. Using the percentage of affected scalp area, treated patients' severity was scored. Dosing spanned 6 to 18 months on tofacitinib, then 6 months off drug.

Study-wide findings and caveats: Expanded CD8+ clones among the top 100, as well as scalp clonality, were significantly decreased by tofacitinib.

The germline CDR1 and CDR2 sequences are GTSNPN and SVGIG (reference sequence). The V and J ends lost 0 bases and 6 bases respectively, with 18 bases between them. This CDR3 spans 16 amino acids. It was cDNA, reverse transcribed from extracted RNA, that served as the sequencing template. The table came from immunoSEQ multiplex PCR; TCRdb's copy has only in-frame clones and leaves some out. The sample has about 160,000 clones, around three fifths seen once. Concerning this clone: The antigen remains undetermined.

The treatment: oral pan-JAK inhibitor, 5-10 mg twice daily. The receptor comes from a human donor with alopecia areata. The sequencing used CD4+ T cells sorted from blood, collected at week 24, from a patient treated with tofacitinib. The V gene is TRBV30, the J gene TRBJ2-1; TRBD2 might be the D (7 bases). CDR3 sequence: CAWSVLGGVAVNEQFF. The CDR3, as DNA: TGTGCCTGGAGTGTACTAGGGGGGGTTGCCGTCAATGAGCAGTTCTTC.